This TCR beta chain appears in the sequencing data of a study of cytomegalovirus exposure and HLA in healthy donors (dated 2017 in TCRdb). Regarding the complete study: An earlier analysis of around 600 of the donors reported roughly 300 Gb of sequence data and 117 million unique TCR beta sequences from 190 million or so T cells. Roughly 300 gigabases of sequencing data and roughly 81 million unique TCR sequences made up an early release that covered 500 to 700 HLA-typed donors. Among the roughly 370 genotyped donors, 81% belonged to the genetic ancestry cluster associated with self-reported Caucasian donors. The aim of the study was to test whether cataloging public T cell receptors could identify signatures of past pathogen exposure. The study used immunosequencing to profile the T cell repertoires of several hundred subjects and linked those repertoires to cytomegalovirus serostatus. A separate validation cohort of roughly 120 different subjects was used in addition to the roughly 670-subject first cohort. The study combined high-throughput TCR immunosequencing, statistical association of individual TCRs with disease status, and machine learning to predict cytomegalovirus infection status. A later analysis re-examined previously published TCR beta repertoires from more than 600 donors and added high-resolution HLA genotyping to investigate patterns of TCR occurrence. Rather than using new phenotypic data, the later analysis identified candidate immune exposures from TCR beta sequences and from how often those sequences occurred across donors. An earlier analysis of 587 of the donors used high-throughput TCR beta sequencing to judge whether each TCR beta V gene segment behaved as functional or pseudogenic. Donor age, sex, ethnicity and CMV serostatus were compiled alongside the repertoire data. A later genetic analysis used genome-wide SNP genotypes for about 65% of the 666 donors, treating that subset as a discovery cohort. Every repertoire in the discovery cohort had been generated on one and the same sequencing platform. HLA typing covered class I and class II loci at four-digit resolution. The number of typed donors differed by locus: roughly 629-630 for A, B, C, DRB1 and DQB1; approximately 520 for DQA1; some 610 for DPA1; and roughly 490 for DPB1. Several DR-DQ haplotypes were handled as single units for association and clustering because linkage in the cohort was strong. Across some 400 genotyped donors of the cohort, an average of approximately 240,000 unique TCR beta nucleotide sequences per donor were sequenced, and approximately 17% of those sequences were non-productive. General study outcomes and caveats: An earlier analysis of approximately 540 of the donors showed that most TCR beta V segments appeared in productive rearrangements either about 87% or about 30% of the time, which broadly matched IMGT annotations. Presence/absence analyses assumed roughly uniform sequencing depth across donors, an assumption that may not hold. A few of the identified cytomegalovirus-associated TCR beta chains were confirmed in vitro to be specific for cytomegalovirus antigens. Strong co-occurrence of HLA alleles, especially DR and DQ, made assigning TCR associations to individual alleles difficult. Some IMGT-functional V segments, including TRBV6-2 and TRBV6-3, could not be distinguished by the 87-base-pair reads and were therefore excluded. Linkage disequilibrium might explain the correlated functional status among segregating V segments, but an unknown experimental factor could not be excluded. The cohort was sequenced for TCR beta chains only, and without alpha or paired-chain data the features that could be detected were limited. HLA typing was unavailable for some donors at each locus, so association tests used only the typed subset. The earlier analysis of a few hundred of the donors excluded 15 to 20 rarely observed V segments, including chromosome 9 orphons, because counts were too low. A later genetic analysis associated a missense DCLRE1C variant with V-gene and J-gene trimming of TCR beta chains, and an independent cohort replicated the association. A further reported finding was that TCR beta sequences accurately predicted the HLA-A and HLA-B alleles for most subjects in the first cohort. The classifier was reported to diagnose cytomegalovirus status with high specificity and sensitivity in both the original and validation cohorts. For the cohort, immune exposure information was limited to CMV serostatus. A later analysis found that TCR association rates varied across HLA loci, with DRB1 alleles showing the most associated TCRs and HLA-C alleles the fewest. Most TCR sequences were seen in very few donors, while some public TCRs were found in many individuals. A cluster of highly shared sequence variants was judged likely to represent a technical artifact of the sequencing pipeline. According to a later genetic analysis, donors in an Asian-associated ancestry cluster had fewer N-insertions in productive TCRs than the approximately 630-donor mean. It was suggested by the authors that the approach could potentially be generalized to other disease states and immunological phenotypes. Most CMV-associated TCR beta chains appeared to be HLA-restricted in a later analysis, and the HLA associations seemed to be driven largely by CMV exposure. Compared with equally common non-associated chains, HLA-associated TCR beta chains in a later analysis were more clonally expanded and had lower generation probabilities. According to a later analysis, parvovirus B19, influenza, CMV and Epstein-Barr virus appeared linked to several top co-occurrence clusters. At a false discovery rate of 0.05, a later analysis linked around 17,000 TCR beta sequences to specific HLA alleles. The study listed 150 to 200 TCR beta chains as associated with cytomegalovirus.

Regarding this clone: It lacks a known antigen. Per-base quality was not reported, and no clone a single base away is much larger than it.

The cohort was made up of around 720 healthy bone marrow donors. All cohort members were sampled while nominally healthy, although unrecorded immune exposures were likely present. The donor tested CMV seronegative and was one of the 352 seronegative cohort members. Each donor provided a peripheral blood sample, and peripheral blood mononuclear cells were used for TCR beta sequencing. The Qiagen DNeasy Blood Extraction Kit was used to extract genomic DNA from the blood cell samples. CDR1 and CDR2, looked up from the germline V gene, are SGDLS and YYNGEE. Measured from the cysteine to the phenylalanine, the CDR3 is 14 residues long. Only the CDR3 part of the read is kept: 42 bases, read in frame from the first base. Relative to germline, V is missing 4 bases and J is missing 10 bases, with 6 bases of the junction outside any gene match. The library was produced with the immunoSEQ multiplex PCR assay. The multiplex PCR relied on a mix of 60 forward primers for TCR Vbeta segments and 13 reverse primers for TCR Jbeta segments. A multiplex PCR assay on genomic DNA amplified the CDR3 region of rearranged TCR beta genes. The amplified TCR beta libraries were sequenced on the Illumina HiSeq System as 87-base-pair reads. Per the original workflow: In a later analysis, approximately 74 million unique TCR beta chains were counted across the roughly 610 repertoires, and around 10 million of these chains were shared by at least two donors. To remove PCR and sequencing errors, raw reads were error-corrected and collapsed into unique sequences using a nearest-neighbor algorithm that merged closely related sequences. Alignment of CDR3 sequences to IMGT reference sequences was used to assign V, D and J gene segments. For a sequence to be retained, a match of at least six nucleotides was required to both a V gene segment and a J gene segment. Rearrangements were called productive when the CDR3 lacked stop codons and stayed in frame with V and J; all others were non-productive. CDR3 was defined by IMGT convention, running from the second conserved V-encoded cysteine to the conserved J-encoded phenylalanine. The earlier analysis of roughly 590 of the donors excluded sequences that lacked an unambiguous match to a single V gene segment. An earlier analysis of a few hundred of the donors classified V segments as functional when productive rearrangements were above 56.7% and as segregating when the standard deviation between donors was above 5%. To diagnose cytomegalovirus status from the catalog of TCR beta chain sequences, a statistical classification framework was built. A later analysis assigned V and J genes by comparing TCR nucleotide sequences with IMGT/GENE-DB human TR gene sequences. A later analysis assigned CDR3 sequences and most-parsimonious VDJ recombination scenarios with the TCRdist pipeline. In a later analysis, each TCR beta chain was defined by its CDR3 amino acid sequence together with its V-gene family, and reads lacking a unique V-gene family were excluded. As a way to deal with suspected cross-contamination and a sequencing artifact, a later analysis dropped roughly 600 nucleotide sequences that were highly shared and had low generation probability. In a later analysis, a clonal expansion index for each public chain was calculated from normalized within-repertoire ranks of inferred template counts. In a later analysis, generation probabilities were computed with a VDJ recombination model fitted to out-of-frame rearrangements, and the resulting probabilities were checked against IGoR. In a later analysis, hypergeometric tests were used to score TCR-TCR, TCR-HLA and TCR-CMV co-occurrence, with a repertoire-size bias correction applied to TCR pairs. To estimate false discovery rates, a later analysis permuted the HLA or CMV assignments 20 times. In a later analysis, co-occurring TCRs were grouped using DBSCAN, with TCRdist sequence similarity added in when clustering inside HLA-allele-positive subsets. For co-occurrence clustering, repertoires with fewer than 30,000 or more than 120,000 public chains were excluded, along with five repertoires with anomalous nucleotide sharing. The table was pulled from immuneACCESS by TCRdb, which kept in-frame rearrangements only. Such tables lose some clones; where checked, under half of the loss comes from unresolved V genes, and the rest has no known cause. V and J calls plus clone size are reproduced from that table; the DNA served to infer D and trimming. The sample records around 180,000 clones, roughly 84% of which are singletons. Clones ranked in the top ten supply 1.2% of the sample.

The sequence is built from TRBV9 and TRBJ1-6, and 9 junction bases match TRBD1. The source material was PBMCs. The clonotype originates from a boy aged 2-15 years in good health and CMV-seronegative. DNA sequence: TGTGCCAGCAGCCCCGGGACAGGGAGGTCACCCCTCCACTTT. This sequence encodes CASSPGTGRSPLHF.